This TCR beta chain emerged from a study of cytotoxic CD8 clonotypes in ibrutinib-treated CLL. Study in general: Fewer than 13 relapsed/refractory, some 16 treatment-naive; roughly 17 IGHV unmutated. Responses comprised 25 or so partial and 2 complete; at median around 70 months, about 15 remained remitted and some twelve progressed.

Study-level findings and limits: Progressing patients had sampling times that differed from those of sustained-remission patients. Under therapy, public clonotypes either contracted or stayed stable, and they were uncommon.

The CDR3 contains 13 residues. The V and J ends lost 1 base and 6 bases respectively, with 8 bases between them. Looked up from germline, CDR1 is SGDLS and CDR2 is YYNGEE. Libraries were prepared by immunoSEQ multiplex PCR; TCRdb keeps only in-frame clonotypes and omits some of them. The data contain around 160,000 clones, about 80% of them singletons. A word on this clone: Its antigen is currently unknown.

V usage is TRBV9 and J usage is TRBJ2-1; D uncertain. The clonotype was recovered from a human donor with chronic lymphocytic leukemia. Material: PBMCs, obtained after 12 months of ibrutinib treatment. CDR3 amino acids: CASSVRVANEQFF. In DNA form, the CDR3 reads TGTGCCAGCAGCGTAAGGGTAGCCAATGAGCAGTTCTTC.